The present T cell receptor (beta chain) was sequenced within a study of T cell responses to AZD1222 COVID-19 vaccine. General observations from the study: Once two AZD1222 doses were given, Spike-specific TCR breadth and depth went up. The CD4 TCRs associated with vaccination extended across spike and predominated at 160-218 and 743-854. Clonal diversity was possibly underestimated, and white British individuals and females predominated among donors. No repertoire was sampled before or during the peak T cell response, only after it.

Germline CDR1 reads MDHEN; CDR2 reads SYDVKM. The CDR3 has 15 amino acids. The V end lost 5 bases, the J end lost 7 bases, and 15 bases lay between the germline ends. Turning to this clone: Its antigen remains unknown.

Assay: immunoSEQ multiplex PCR; the TCRdb copy retains only in-frame clones and omits some. Altogether 80,000 to 95,000 clones are present, nearly 90% being singletons, with the ten largest covering approximately 2.8%. The J gene is TRBJ1-6, the V gene TRBV28; D remains ambiguous. The sample was peripheral blood, taken on day 0 of MenACWY control vaccination. This sequence originates from an adult in good health. The CDR3 here is CASSTLGPLNSPLHF. In nucleotides, the CDR3 is TGTGCCAGCAGTACCCTCGGACCGTTAAATTCACCCCTCCACTTT.